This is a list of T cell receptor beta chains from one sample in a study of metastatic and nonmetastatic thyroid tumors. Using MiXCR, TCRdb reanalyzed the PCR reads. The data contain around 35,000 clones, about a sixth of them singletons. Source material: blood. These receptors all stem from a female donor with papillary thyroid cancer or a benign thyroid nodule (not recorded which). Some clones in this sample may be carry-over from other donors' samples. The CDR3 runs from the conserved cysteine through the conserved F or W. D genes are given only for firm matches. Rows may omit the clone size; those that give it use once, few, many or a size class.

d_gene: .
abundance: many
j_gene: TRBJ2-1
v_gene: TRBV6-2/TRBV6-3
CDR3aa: CASSRGWSYNEQFF
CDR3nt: TGTGCCAGCAGCCGGGGTTGGTCCTACAATGAGCAGTTCTTC

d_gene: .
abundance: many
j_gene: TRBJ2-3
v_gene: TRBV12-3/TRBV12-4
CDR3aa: CASRVTDTQYF
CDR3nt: TGTGCCAGCAGAGTCACAGATACGCAGTATTTT

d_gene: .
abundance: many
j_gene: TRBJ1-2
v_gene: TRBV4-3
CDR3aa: CASSQESSAANYGYTF
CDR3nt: TGCGCCAGCAGCCAAGAGTCGTCAGCAGCTAACTATGGCTACACCTTC

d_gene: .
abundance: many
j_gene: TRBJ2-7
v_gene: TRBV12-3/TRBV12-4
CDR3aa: CANSKALLGEQYF
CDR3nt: TGTGCCAACTCTAAGGCCTTGCTGGGCGAGCAGTACTTC

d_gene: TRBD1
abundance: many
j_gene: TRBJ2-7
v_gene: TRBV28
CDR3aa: CASLQGQAPYEQYF
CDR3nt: TGTGCCAGCCTCCAGGGACAGGCACCGTACGAGCAGTACTTC

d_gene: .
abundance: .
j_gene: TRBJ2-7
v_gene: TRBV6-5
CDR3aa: CASSYSFGSYDQYF
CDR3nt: TGTGCCAGCAGTTACTCGTTTGGGTCCTACGATCAGTACTTC

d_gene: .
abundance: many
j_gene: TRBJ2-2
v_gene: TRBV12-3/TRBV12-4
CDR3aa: CASSFQGGPGELFF
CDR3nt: TGTGCCAGCAGTTTCCAGGGGGGACCCGGGGAGCTGTTTTTT

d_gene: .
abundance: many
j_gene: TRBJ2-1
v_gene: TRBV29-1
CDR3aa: CSVERRAYNEQFF
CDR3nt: TGCAGCGTTGAAAGGAGGGCTTACAATGAGCAGTTCTTC

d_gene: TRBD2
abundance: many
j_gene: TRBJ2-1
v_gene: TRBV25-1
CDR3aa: CASREAGLSYNEQFF
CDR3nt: TGTGCCAGCAGGGAAGCGGGACTCTCCTACAATGAGCAGTTCTTC

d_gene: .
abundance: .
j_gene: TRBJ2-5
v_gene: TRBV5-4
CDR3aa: CASSLTRAGETQYF
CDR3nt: TGTGCCAGCAGCTTGACGAGGGCCGGAGAGACCCAGTACTTT

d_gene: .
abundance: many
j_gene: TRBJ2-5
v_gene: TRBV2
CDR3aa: CAGKFDTQETQYF
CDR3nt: TGTGCCGGAAAATTCGACACTCAAGAGACCCAGTACTTC

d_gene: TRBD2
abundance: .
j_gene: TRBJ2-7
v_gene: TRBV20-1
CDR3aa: CSALSGYSDEQYF
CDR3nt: TGCAGTGCTCTTAGCGGGTATTCTGACGAGCAGTACTTC

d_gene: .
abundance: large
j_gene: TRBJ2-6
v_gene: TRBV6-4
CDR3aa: CASSEDSSGANVLTF
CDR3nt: TGTGCCAGCAGTGAGGACAGTTCTGGGGCCAACGTCCTGACTTTC

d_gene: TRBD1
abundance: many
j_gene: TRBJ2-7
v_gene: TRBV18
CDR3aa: CASSPSGQGYEQYF
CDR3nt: TGTGCCAGCTCACCTTCGGGACAGGGCTACGAGCAGTACTTC

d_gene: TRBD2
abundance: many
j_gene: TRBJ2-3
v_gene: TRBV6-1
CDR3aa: CASSRQAGDTDTQYF
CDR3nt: TGTGCCAGCAGCCGTCAAGCGGGAGACACAGATACGCAGTATTTT

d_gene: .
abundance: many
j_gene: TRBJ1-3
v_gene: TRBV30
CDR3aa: CAWVGSSGNTIYF
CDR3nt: TGTGCCTGGGTCGGGAGCTCTGGAAACACCATATATTTT

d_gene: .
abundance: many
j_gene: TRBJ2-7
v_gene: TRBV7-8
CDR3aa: CASSLPVGLYEQYF
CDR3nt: TGTGCCAGCAGCCTCCCGGTGGGCCTCTACGAGCAGTACTTC

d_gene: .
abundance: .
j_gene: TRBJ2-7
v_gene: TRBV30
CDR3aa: CPLRTLGAYEQYF
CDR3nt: TGTCCCTTGCGGACTCTGGGGGCTTACGAGCAGTACTTC

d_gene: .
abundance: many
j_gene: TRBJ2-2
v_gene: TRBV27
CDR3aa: CASSPGLAGELFF
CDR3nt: TGTGCCAGCAGTCCGGGACTCGCGGGGGAGCTGTTTTTT

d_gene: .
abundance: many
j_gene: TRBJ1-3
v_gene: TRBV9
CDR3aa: CASSGRDWAGNTIYF
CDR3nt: TGTGCCAGCAGCGGCCGGGACTGGGCTGGAAACACCATATATTTT

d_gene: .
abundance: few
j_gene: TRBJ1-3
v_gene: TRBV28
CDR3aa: CASSDQRFSGNTIYF
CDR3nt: TGTGCCAGCAGTGATCAGAGATTCTCTGGAAACACCATATATTTT

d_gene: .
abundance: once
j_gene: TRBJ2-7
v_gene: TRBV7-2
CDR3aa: CASSLAGRYYEQHF
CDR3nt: TGTGCCAGCAGCTTAGCGGGGAGGTACTACGAGCAGCACTTC

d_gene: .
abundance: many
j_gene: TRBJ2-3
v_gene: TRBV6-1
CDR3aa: CASFWSPTDTQYF
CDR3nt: TGTGCCAGCTTTTGGAGCCCCACAGATACGCAGTATTTT

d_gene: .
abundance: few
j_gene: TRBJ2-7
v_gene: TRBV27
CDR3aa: CASVLYEQYF
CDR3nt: TGTGCCAGCGTTTTGTACGAGCAGTACTTC

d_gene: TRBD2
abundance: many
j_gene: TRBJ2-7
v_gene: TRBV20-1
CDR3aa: CSAKFSRAGGPYEQYF
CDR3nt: TGCAGTGCTAAATTTTCAAGAGCGGGGGGACCCTACGAGCAGTACTTC

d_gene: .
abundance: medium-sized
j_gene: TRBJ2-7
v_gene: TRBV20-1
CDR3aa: CSARGDGDFYEQYF
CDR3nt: TGCAGTGCTAGGGGGGACGGAGATTTCTACGAGCAGTACTTC

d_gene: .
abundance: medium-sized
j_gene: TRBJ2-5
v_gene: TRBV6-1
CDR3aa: CASSQSRETQYF
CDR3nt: TGTGCCAGCAGTCAGAGTAGAGAGACCCAGTACTTC

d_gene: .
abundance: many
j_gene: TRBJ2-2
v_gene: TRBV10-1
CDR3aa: CASSEWGAGELFF
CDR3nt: TGCGCCAGCAGTGAGTGGGGCGCCGGGGAGCTGTTTTTT

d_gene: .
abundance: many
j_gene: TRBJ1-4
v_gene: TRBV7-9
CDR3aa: CASSLGMSEKLFF
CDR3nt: TGTGCCAGCAGCTTGGGAATGAGTGAAAAACTGTTTTTT

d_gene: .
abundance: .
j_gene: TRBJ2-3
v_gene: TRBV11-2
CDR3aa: CASSLQGLGTDTQYF
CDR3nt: TGTGCCAGCAGCTTACAGGGGTTGGGCACAGATACGCAGTATTTT

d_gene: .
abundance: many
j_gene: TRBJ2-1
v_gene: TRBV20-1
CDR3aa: CSAPLRRGKDEQFF
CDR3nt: TGCAGTGCTCCCTTGCGTCGGGGGAAGGATGAGCAGTTCTTC

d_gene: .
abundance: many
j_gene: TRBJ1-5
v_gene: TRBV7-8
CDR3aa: CASSLANQPQHF
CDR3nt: TGTGCCAGCAGCTTAGCGAATCAGCCCCAGCATTTT

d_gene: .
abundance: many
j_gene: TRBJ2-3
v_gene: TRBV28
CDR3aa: CASTPVGNTQYF
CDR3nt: TGTGCCAGCACCCCCGTGGGAAATACGCAGTATTTT

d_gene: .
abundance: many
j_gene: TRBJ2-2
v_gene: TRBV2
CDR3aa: CASSLDTGELFF
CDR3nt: TGTGCCAGCAGTCTGGACACCGGGGAGCTGTTTTTT

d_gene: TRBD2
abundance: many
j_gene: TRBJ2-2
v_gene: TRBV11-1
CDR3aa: CASRQTLLAGDVGELFF
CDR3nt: TGTGCCAGCAGGCAGACCCTTCTGGCGGGAGATGTCGGGGAGCTGTTTTTT

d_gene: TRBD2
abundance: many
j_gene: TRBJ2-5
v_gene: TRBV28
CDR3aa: CASRPPGLAGIQETQYF
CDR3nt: TGTGCCAGCAGACCCCCCGGACTAGCGGGTATCCAAGAGACCCAGTACTTC

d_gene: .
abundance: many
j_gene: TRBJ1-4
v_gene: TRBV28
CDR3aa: CATKGGGAGEKLFF
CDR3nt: TGTGCCACGAAAGGAGGGGGGGCTGGGGAAAAACTGTTTTTT